This TCR beta chain came from a study of T cell repertoires in cytomegalovirus infection. Across the whole study: CMV epitopes used comprised recently identified HLA-C-restricted ones and well-studied HLA-B-restricted ones. TCR beta signatures that were public indicated CMV infection and matching HLA type.

Germline V lookup: CDR1 MNHNS, CDR2 SASEGT. The CDR3 is 13 residues long. The V and J ends lost 3 bases and 12 bases respectively, with 17 bases between them. TCRdb re-called the reads with MiXCR, one entry per CDR3 protein. The top ten clones hold 40% to 60% of a sample with a few hundred thousand distinct CDR3 sequences, about 39% of them seen once. General observations from the study: Accumulated public TCR beta family frequency recognized individuals carrying CMV together with the relevant HLA. Clonotype analysis showed dominance of the ex vivo response by HLA-C-restricted CMV-specific TCR beta clonotypes.

For this clonotype: The antigen remains unidentified.

The sequence came from a human donor in good health (CMV status not recorded). Some clones in this sample may be carry-over from other donors' samples. The source was cultured PBMCs, collected from culture after CMV antigen stimulation. This chain joins TRBV6-1 and TRBJ1-1; D is perhaps TRBD1 (6 bases). The CDR3: CASSERGGYSTFF. The CDR3 DNA follows: TGTGCCAGCAGTGAGAGGGGGGGGTACTCAACTTTCTTT.